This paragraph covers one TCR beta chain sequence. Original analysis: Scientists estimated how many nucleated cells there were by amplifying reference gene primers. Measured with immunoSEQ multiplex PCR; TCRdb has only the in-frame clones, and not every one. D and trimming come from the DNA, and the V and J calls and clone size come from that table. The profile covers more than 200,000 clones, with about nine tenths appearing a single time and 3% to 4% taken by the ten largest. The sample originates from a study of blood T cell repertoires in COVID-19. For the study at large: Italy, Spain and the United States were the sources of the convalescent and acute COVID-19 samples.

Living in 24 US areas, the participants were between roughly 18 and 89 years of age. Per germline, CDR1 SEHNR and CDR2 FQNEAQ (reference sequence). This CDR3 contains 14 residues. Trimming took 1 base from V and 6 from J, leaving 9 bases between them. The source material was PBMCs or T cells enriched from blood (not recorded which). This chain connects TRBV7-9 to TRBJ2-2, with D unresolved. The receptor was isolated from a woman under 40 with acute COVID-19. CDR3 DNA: TGTGCCAGCAGCTTAGAATCAGGTCCCGGGGAGCTGTTTTTT. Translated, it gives CASSLESGPGELFF.